This T cell receptor beta chain emerged from a study of T cell responses to AZD1222 COVID-19 vaccine. V lost 2 bases to trimming and J lost 8 bases; unmatched junction nucleotides: 19. Germline values: CDR1 MNHEY, CDR2 SMNVEV (reference sequence). CDR3 length: 18 amino acids. Sequencing used immunoSEQ multiplex PCR; TCRdb keeps in-frame clones, though not all of them. The repertoire shows more than 110,000 clones; the top ten hold 2% to 2.5%. With regard to this clone: The target antigen is unknown.

Study outcomes and limitations: Spike-specific TCR breadth and depth both grew after two AZD1222 doses.

V gene TRBV27 combines with J gene TRBJ1-2, with TRBD1 matching over 8 bases. The sequence was collected from an adult in good health. The sequenced sample was peripheral blood. The CDR3 DNA is TGTGCCAGCAGTTTACTACTGGCGGCAGGGGGCGTACACGGGGGCTACACCTTC. Translating gives CASSLLLAAGGVHGGYTF.